A selection of T cell receptor beta chains follows, all from one sample in a study of shared clonotypes between healthy human individuals. Some clones are missing from TCRdb's copy, which holds only in-frame ones; the method was immunoSEQ multiplex PCR. This sample has over a million clones, with approximately 68% found just once. Sequencing used memory CD4+ T cells sorted from blood. The receptors originated from a man younger than 30 in good health. Each CDR3 is given with its conserved first and last residue. A D gene is named only where the DNA matches it firmly. Clone sizes are given selectively: once, few, many, or a class where the clone is expanded.

TRBJ2-7 . TRBV5-1 . TGCGCCAGCAGCGACAGGCCGTACTACGAGCAGTACTTC CASSDRPYYEQYF
TRBJ1-3 . TRBV28 . TGTGCCAGCATTGGAGGGTCTGGAAACACCATATATTTT CASIGGSGNTIYF
TRBJ2-1 . TRBV18 TRBD2 TGTGCCAGCTCACCATTCAGCGGGAGTTCCTACAATGAGCAGTTCTTC CASSPFSGSSYNEQFF
TRBJ1-5 . TRBV6-6 TRBD1 TGTGCCAGTGCTGACAGGGGGGGTCAGCCCCAGCATTTT CASADRGGQPQHF
TRBJ2-7 . TRBV7-8 . TGTGCCAGCAGCTTAAGGTTCGGGCAGGGTAGCTCCTACGAGCAGTACTTC CASSLRFGQGSSYEQYF
TRBJ1-1 few TRBV5-1 . TGCGCCAGCAGCTTGGTACAGGGAGGAAGGTCTTTCTTT CASSLVQGGRSFF
TRBJ2-5 . TRBV9 TRBD1 TGTGCCAGCAGCGTCTGGACAGGGCGAGGAGAGACCCAGTACTTC CASSVWTGRGETQYF
TRBJ2-2 . TRBV11-2 . TGTGCCAGCCGGGGGTTATATTCCGCCGGGGAGCTGTTTTTT CASRGLYSAGELFF
TRBJ2-3 . TRBV18 TRBD2 TGTGCCAGCTCACCTCTACCCCCTCTAGCGGGAGGCACAGATACGCAGTATTTT CASSPLPPLAGGTDTQYF
TRBJ2-7 . TRBV5-4 TRBD2 TGTGCCAGCAGCCTCCGGGACTACCCCTACGAGCAGTACTTC CASSLRDYPYEQYF
TRBJ2-5 . TRBV18 TRBD2 TGTGCCAGCTCACCACTGATACTAGCGGGAGTGGAGACCCAGTACTTC CASSPLILAGVETQYF
TRBJ1-1 . TRBV30 . TGTGCCTGCCCTACTATGGGGCCTGAAGCTTTCTTT CACPTMGPEAFF
TRBJ2-3 . TRBV7-2 . TGTGCCAGCAGCCTGACTTACTCTAGCACAGATACGCAGTATTTT CASSLTYSSTDTQYF
TRBJ2-7 . TRBV9 TRBD2 TGTGCCAGCAGCTCCTACGGGACTAGTGGTTACGAGCAGTACTTC CASSSYGTSGYEQYF
TRBJ2-6 . TRBV5-1 . TGCGCCAGCAACCAAGGGGCCTCTGGGGCCAACGTCCTGACTTTC CASNQGASGANVLTF
TRBJ2-7 . TRBV10-3 . TGTGCCATCAGTGAGTCGGGGCTGACTAGCTCCTACGAGCAGTACTTC CAISESGLTSSYEQYF
TRBJ1-5 . TRBV4-1 . TGCGCCAGCAGCCACCCCGGGACCCATCAGCCCCAGCATTTT CASSHPGTHQPQHF
TRBJ1-2 . TRBV7-2 . TGTGCCAGCAGGAGGGGGGATTTCGATGGCTACACCTTC CASRRGDFDGYTF
TRBJ1-5 . TRBV30 . TGTGCCTGGAGTGTGGGGGCAGGTCAGCCCCAGCATTTT CAWSVGAGQPQHF
TRBJ1-2 few TRBV6-1 . TGTGCCAGCAGTGAAAAAGGGGGGGGTTATGACTATGGCTACACCTTC CASSEKGGGYDYGYTF
TRBJ1-3 . TRBV20-1 . TGCAGTGCTAGTCCAGGAGGAATGATATATTTT CSASPGGMIYF
TRBJ2-1 . TRBV28 TRBD2 TGTGCCAGCAGACCTAGCGGGGGGGCCCACAATGAGCAGTTCTTC CASRPSGGAHNEQFF
TRBJ2-2 . TRBV6-1 . TGTGCCAGCCCCCGTTCTCTTCCGAACACCGGGGAGCTGTTTTTT CASPRSLPNTGELFF
TRBJ1-4 . TRBV7-2 . TGTGCCAGCCGAACCGGGACGAGCCCAACTAATGAAAAACTGTTTTTT CASRTGTSPTNEKLFF
TRBJ2-7 . TRBV6-1 . TGTGCCAGCAGGCTAGACCTTACCGGACACGAGCAGTACTTC CASRLDLTGHEQYF
TRBJ2-1 . TRBV6-1 TRBD1 TGTGCCAGCAGTGATGGTGTGGGGACAGCGCAGTTCTTC CASSDGVGTAQFF
TRBJ1-4 . TRBV11-2 . TGTGCCAGCAGCTTATTATCAGGGCCATATGAAAAACTGTTTTTT CASSLLSGPYEKLFF
TRBJ2-1 . TRBV5-4 . TGTGCCAGCAGTAAGACCGGGACGAACAATGAGCAGTTCTTC CASSKTGTNNEQFF
TRBJ2-1 few TRBV9 . TGTGCCAGCAGCGTCCAAGACAGAGCCTACAATGAGCAGTTCTTC CASSVQDRAYNEQFF
TRBJ2-7 . TRBV5-4 TRBD1 TGTGCCAGCAGCCCGACAGGGAACGAGCAGTACTTC CASSPTGNEQYF
TRBJ1-2 few TRBV30 TRBD1 TGTGCCTGGAGTGTTAGGGGACAGTTGATCGTGGCTGGCTACACCTTC CAWSVRGQLIVAGYTF
TRBJ2-1 . TRBV7-9 . TGTGCCAGCAGCTTAGGGCGGACACTTAACAATGAGCAGTTCTTC CASSLGRTLNNEQFF
TRBJ2-5 . TRBV7-2 . TGTGCCAGCAGCTTAAGTGTTAGCGTACAAGAGACCCAGTACTTC CASSLSVSVQETQYF
TRBJ2-2 few TRBV27 . TGTGCCAGCAGTTTAGGGGTAACCGGGGAGCTGTTTTTT CASSLGVTGELFF
TRBJ1-2 . TRBV7-8 TRBD1 TGTGCCAGCAGCTTAGGAGGACAGGGAGGAGGAGGCTACACCTTC CASSLGGQGGGGYTF
TRBJ1-5 . TRBV28 . TGTGCCAGCAGTACAGGGCAGGGGAACAATCAGCCCCAGCATTTT CASSTGQGNNQPQHF
TRBJ1-3 few TRBV5-5 TRBD1 TGTGCCAGCACCTCAGGGGGTTCTGGAAACACCATATATTTT CASTSGGSGNTIYF
TRBJ2-3 . TRBV27 TRBD2 TGTGCCAGCAGTTCCCGTTTCGCGGGGGGGCCTACAGATACGCAGTATTTT CASSSRFAGGPTDTQYF
TRBJ2-7 . TRBV6-5 . TGTGCCAGCAGTTTAGGCCGGGGCACCGAGCAGTACTTC CASSLGRGTEQYF
TRBJ1-5 . TRBV18 . TGTGCCAGCTCACAAGGGAAGGGACTAGGGGAGCCCCAGCATTTT CASSQGKGLGEPQHF